The rows below give T cell receptor beta chains drawn from one sample of a study of regulatory T cells in long-lasting Graves disease. Each CDR3 protein gets one entry after TCRdb re-called the multiplex PCR reads with MiXCR. The sample gives about 540,000 distinct CDR3 sequences, around an eighth of which show up once; 8.5% to 10% is in the top ten. The data also belong to a second study, concerning T cells in Graves' hyperthyroidism and ophthalmopathy.

Material: peripheral blood mononuclear cells (PBMCs), obtained at new diagnosis, from a patient treated with antithyroid drugs. The receptors shown here come from a man aged 25 to 40 with Graves disease. Each CDR3 is given with its conserved first and last residue. D genes are given only for firm matches. Where a row states a size, it is once, few, many or the class of an expanded clone; other rows omit it.

j_gene: TRBJ2-5
abundance: many
d_gene: TRBD2
v_gene: TRBV2
CDR3aa: CASRSRTSGLQGETQYF
CDR3nt: TGTGCCAGCAGATCCCGGACTAGCGGCCTTCAGGGAGAGACCCAGTACTTC

j_gene: TRBJ2-3
abundance: many
d_gene: TRBD2
v_gene: TRBV7-2
CDR3aa: CASTLLAGLTRDTQYF
CDR3nt: TGTGCCAGCACCTTACTAGCGGGGCTCACACGGGATACGCAGTATTTT

j_gene: TRBJ2-7
abundance: many
d_gene: TRBD2
v_gene: TRBV6-1
CDR3aa: CASGLAGDSYEQYF
CDR3nt: TGTGCCAGCGGACTAGCGGGAGACTCCTACGAGCAGTACTTC

j_gene: TRBJ2-1
abundance: many
d_gene: TRBD2
v_gene: TRBV6-2/TRBV6-3
CDR3aa: CASSLREGAYNEQFF
CDR3nt: TGTGCCAGCAGTTTGCGGGAGGGTGCCTACAATGAGCAGTTCTTC

j_gene: TRBJ2-1
abundance: -
d_gene: -
v_gene: TRBV2
CDR3aa: CATSSVEGMYNEQFF
CDR3nt: TGTGCCACCAGTAGTGTCGAGGGTATGTACAATGAGCAGTTCTTC

j_gene: TRBJ1-4
abundance: -
d_gene: -
v_gene: TRBV7-9
CDR3aa: CASSWAGPGEKLFF
CDR3nt: TGTGCCAGCAGCTGGGCAGGGCCAGGTGAAAAACTGTTTTTT

j_gene: TRBJ2-2
abundance: few
d_gene: -
v_gene: TRBV19
CDR3aa: CASSPFGENTGELFF
CDR3nt: TGTGCCAGTAGTCCCTTTGGGGAGAACACCGGGGAGCTGTTTTTT

j_gene: TRBJ2-7
abundance: few
d_gene: TRBD2
v_gene: TRBV10-2
CDR3aa: CASMVAGEQYF
CDR3nt: TGCGCCAGCATGGTAGCGGGAGAGCAGTACTTC

j_gene: TRBJ1-5
abundance: -
d_gene: TRBD1
v_gene: TRBV10-3
CDR3aa: CAISEQGNQPQHF
CDR3nt: TGTGCCATCAGTGAACAGGGGAATCAGCCCCAGCATTTT

j_gene: TRBJ2-3
abundance: many
d_gene: -
v_gene: TRBV29-1
CDR3aa: CSVGRGISTDTQYF
CDR3nt: TGCAGCGTTGGTCGCGGGATAAGCACAGATACGCAGTATTTT

j_gene: TRBJ2-1
abundance: -
d_gene: -
v_gene: TRBV15
CDR3aa: CATSSPGVGSYNEQFF
CDR3nt: TGTGCCACCAGCAGTCCAGGGGTGGGCTCCTACAATGAGCAGTTCTTC

j_gene: TRBJ1-3
abundance: many
d_gene: -
v_gene: TRBV2
CDR3aa: CASSLVVSGNTIYF
CDR3nt: TGTGCCAGCAGCTTGGTTGTGTCTGGAAACACCATATATTTT

j_gene: TRBJ2-1
abundance: many
d_gene: TRBD2
v_gene: TRBV9
CDR3aa: CASSGGLAGYEQFF
CDR3nt: TGTGCCAGCAGCGGCGGACTAGCGGGTTACGAGCAGTTCTTC

j_gene: TRBJ2-4
abundance: many
d_gene: -
v_gene: TRBV12-5
CDR3aa: CASGLAGMQYF
CDR3nt: TGTGCTAGTGGTTTGGCCGGGATGCAGTACTTC

j_gene: TRBJ2-3
abundance: many
d_gene: TRBD2
v_gene: TRBV7-9
CDR3aa: CASSWGSGDTDTQYF
CDR3nt: TGTGCCAGCAGCTGGGGAAGCGGGGACACAGATACGCAGTATTTT

j_gene: TRBJ2-5
abundance: -
d_gene: -
v_gene: TRBV18
CDR3aa: CASSPPYSQETQYF
CDR3nt: TGTGCCAGCTCACCCCCTTACTCCCAAGAGACCCAGTACTTC

j_gene: TRBJ2-1
abundance: once
d_gene: TRBD2
v_gene: TRBV5-4
CDR3aa: CASSAPRPSGRRAYNEQFF
CDR3nt: TGTGCCAGCAGCGCCCCGCGGCCTAGCGGGAGGAGAGCCTACAATGAGCAGTTCTTC

j_gene: TRBJ1-1
abundance: many
d_gene: -
v_gene: TRBV7-8
CDR3aa: CASSLLGGTGRGPEAFF
CDR3nt: TGTGCCAGCAGCTTATTAGGGGGAACAGGCCGAGGCCCTGAAGCTTTCTTT

j_gene: TRBJ2-3
abundance: many
d_gene: -
v_gene: TRBV15
CDR3aa: CAAHDGRRFGTDTQYF
CDR3nt: TGTGCCGCCCACGACGGGAGAAGATTCGGCACAGATACGCAGTATTTT

j_gene: TRBJ2-1
abundance: many
d_gene: TRBD2
v_gene: TRBV5-5
CDR3aa: CASSLPGLAGGPVNEQFF
CDR3nt: TGTGCCAGCAGCTTGCCGGGACTAGCGGGAGGGCCTGTGAATGAGCAGTTCTTC

j_gene: TRBJ1-6
abundance: many
d_gene: -
v_gene: TRBV7-2
CDR3aa: CASSLVSAASNSPLHF
CDR3nt: TGTGCCAGCAGCTTAGTTTCGGCGGCCAGTAATTCACCCCTCCACTTT

j_gene: TRBJ1-5
abundance: many
d_gene: -
v_gene: TRBV13
CDR3aa: CASSRRTDPNQPQHF
CDR3nt: TGTGCCAGCAGCCGACGGACGGACCCTAATCAGCCCCAGCATTTT

j_gene: TRBJ2-3
abundance: many
d_gene: -
v_gene: TRBV29-1
CDR3aa: CSVRPRFTDTQYF
CDR3nt: TGCAGCGTTCGTCCCAGATTCACAGATACGCAGTATTTT

j_gene: TRBJ1-2
abundance: -
d_gene: -
v_gene: TRBV29-1
CDR3aa: CSVVQEGYTF
CDR3nt: TGCAGCGTTGTGCAAGAAGGCTACACCTTC

j_gene: TRBJ2-6
abundance: many
d_gene: -
v_gene: TRBV11-2
CDR3aa: CASSLSPTVSGANVLTF
CDR3nt: TGTGCCAGCAGCTTATCCCCGACGGTCTCTGGGGCCAACGTCCTGACTTTC

j_gene: TRBJ2-7
abundance: many
d_gene: -
v_gene: TRBV3-1
CDR3aa: CASSPDPPGRAYEQYF
CDR3nt: TGTGCCAGCAGCCCTGACCCGCCGGGACGGGCTTACGAGCAGTACTTC

j_gene: TRBJ2-6
abundance: -
d_gene: -
v_gene: TRBV19
CDR3aa: CASRVKGSGANVLTF
CDR3nt: TGTGCCAGTAGGGTAAAAGGCTCTGGGGCCAACGTCCTGACTTTC

j_gene: TRBJ2-1
abundance: few
d_gene: -
v_gene: TRBV25-1
CDR3aa: CASSEGRLDNNEQFF
CDR3nt: TGTGCCAGCAGTGAGGGGCGACTGGACAACAATGAGCAGTTCTTC

j_gene: TRBJ1-1
abundance: many
d_gene: -
v_gene: TRBV5-8
CDR3aa: CASREGSNTEAFF
CDR3nt: TGTGCCAGCAGGGAAGGATCGAACACTGAAGCTTTCTTT

j_gene: TRBJ1-6
abundance: -
d_gene: -
v_gene: TRBV20-1
CDR3aa: CSAPQQGSPNSPLHF
CDR3nt: TGCAGTGCTCCCCAACAGGGAAGTCCTAATTCACCCCTCCACTTT

j_gene: TRBJ1-2
abundance: many
d_gene: -
v_gene: TRBV5-1
CDR3aa: CASSLAGGFGDYGYTF
CDR3nt: TGCGCCAGCAGCTTGGCCGGAGGGTTTGGAGACTATGGCTACACCTTC

j_gene: TRBJ1-1
abundance: -
d_gene: -
v_gene: TRBV6-2/TRBV6-3
CDR3aa: CASMRYTEAFF
CDR3nt: TGTGCCAGCATGAGATACACTGAAGCTTTCTTT

j_gene: TRBJ2-1
abundance: many
d_gene: TRBD2
v_gene: TRBV6-5
CDR3aa: CASSFTLAGGYYNEQFF
CDR3nt: TGTGCCAGCAGTTTTACGTTAGCGGGAGGGTACTACAATGAGCAGTTCTTC

j_gene: TRBJ1-3
abundance: many
d_gene: -
v_gene: TRBV11-2
CDR3aa: CASSLWASSGNTIYF
CDR3nt: TGTGCCAGCAGCTTATGGGCGAGCTCTGGAAACACCATATATTTT

j_gene: TRBJ2-5
abundance: many
d_gene: -
v_gene: TRBV11-2
CDR3aa: CASSFVLSQETQYF
CDR3nt: TGTGCCAGCAGTTTCGTTCTCTCCCAAGAGACCCAGTACTTC

j_gene: TRBJ2-1
abundance: -
d_gene: -
v_gene: TRBV20-1
CDR3aa: CSARDGVSVRGEQFF
CDR3nt: TGCAGTGCTAGAGATGGGGTATCGGTTAGGGGTGAGCAGTTCTTC

j_gene: TRBJ1-3
abundance: -
d_gene: -
v_gene: TRBV7-8
CDR3aa: CASSFPHEANGNTIYF
CDR3nt: TGTGCCAGCAGCTTTCCCCATGAAGCAAATGGAAACACCATATATTTT